The rows below give T cell receptor beta chains drawn from one sample of a study of cytomegalovirus exposure and HLA in healthy donors. Sequenced by immunoSEQ multiplex PCR; TCRdb stores in-frame clones only, minus some. The sample has about 170,000 clones, around 80% seen once; the top ten hold 4.5%. Sample: PBMCs. These receptor sequences come from a woman in her forties or fifties in good health and CMV-seropositive. CDR3s include the opening cysteine and the closing phenylalanine or tryptophan. D genes are given only for firm matches. Clone sizes are given selectively: once, few, many, or a class where the clone is expanded.

j_gene,abundance,d_gene,v_gene,CDR3nt,CDR3aa
TRBJ2-2,-,TRBD1,TRBV7-2,TGTGCCAGCAGCCCGCGTCCCGGGACAGGGGCCAGGGAGCTGTTTTTT,CASSPRPGTGARELFF
TRBJ1-4,-,-,TRBV10-2,TGCGCCAGCAGTGTCGCGGGATACAAAACTACAACTAATGAAAAACTGTTTTTT,CASSVAGYKTTTNEKLFF
TRBJ1-1,-,-,TRBV7-3,TGTGCCAGCAGCTCCAGACAGGACACTGAAGCTTTCTTT,CASSSRQDTEAFF
TRBJ1-1,-,TRBD1,TRBV29-1,TGCAGCGTGGAATCGGGACAGAAAGCTTTCTTT,CSVESGQKAFF
TRBJ1-1,-,-,TRBV4-1,TGCGCCAGCAGTCCCGGACAGACCTTTGAAGCTTTCTTT,CASSPGQTFEAFF
TRBJ2-1,-,TRBD2,TRBV2,TGTGCCAGCGTCAGTGAATCTAGCGGGGGTTACAATGAGCAGTTCTTC,CASVSESSGGYNEQFF
TRBJ2-7,once,-,TRBV7-2,TGTGCCAGCAGCTTAGTAGGGGCCGAGCAGTACTTC,CASSLVGAEQYF
TRBJ1-2,-,-,TRBV6-4,TGTGCCAGCAGTGAGCACCCAGGGTCTAACTATGGCTACACCTTC,CASSEHPGSNYGYTF
TRBJ2-2,-,-,TRBV7-9,TGTGCCAGCAGCTTAGTGGGTTTTGGACAACGGATTGCAGGGGAGCTGTTTTTT,CASSLVGFGQRIAGELFF
TRBJ1-5,few,-,TRBV4-1,TGCGCCAGCAGCCAAGATACGAATAGGCCCCAGCATTTT,CASSQDTNRPQHF
TRBJ1-3,few,-,TRBV4-3,TGCGCCAGCAGCCAAGACGTAGAGGGAAACACCATATATTTT,CASSQDVEGNTIYF
TRBJ2-1,-,-,TRBV7-9,TGTGCCAGCAGCTCAGTTTACAATGAGCAGTTCTTC,CASSSVYNEQFF
TRBJ2-7,-,TRBD2,TRBV5-1,TGCGCCAGCAGCTCGCAAACTAGCGGGGGCCCAGTTCGCGAGCAGTACTTC,CASSSQTSGGPVREQYF
TRBJ1-6,-,-,TRBV7-2,TGTGCCAGCAGCTTAGACAGCTATTCACCCCTCCACTTT,CASSLDSYSPLHF
TRBJ2-2,-,TRBD2,TRBV15,TGTGCCACCAGCAGAATAGCGGGAGGAAACACCGGGGAGCTGTTTTTT,CATSRIAGGNTGELFF
TRBJ1-1,-,TRBD1,TRBV19,TGTGCCAGTAGTACTCACCAGGGGGCTACTGAAGCTTTCTTT,CASSTHQGATEAFF
TRBJ2-7,-,-,TRBV2,TGTGCCAGCACTAAAGCTGTCTACGAGCAGTACTTC,CASTKAVYEQYF
TRBJ1-6,-,TRBD1,TRBV5-4,TGTGCCAGCAGCTTGGATCGGACAGGAATTAATTCACCCCTCCACTTT,CASSLDRTGINSPLHF
TRBJ1-3,-,-,TRBV4-3,TGCGCCAGCAGCCAAGATATGTCTGGAAACACCATATATTTT,CASSQDMSGNTIYF
TRBJ1-3,-,-,TRBV27,TGTGCCAGCAGTTCCGGGTCTACTGGCTCTGGAAACACCATATATTTT,CASSSGSTGSGNTIYF
TRBJ2-7,-,-,TRBV7-6,TGTGCCAGCAGCTCAGAAAACTACGAGCAGTACTTC,CASSSENYEQYF
TRBJ2-3,-,TRBD2,TRBV25-1,TGTGCCAGCAGATCCCCCGGAGGACTAGCGGCAGCCGGGGGGACGCAGTATTTT,CASRSPGGLAAAGGTQYF
TRBJ1-1,-,-,TRBV7-2,TGTGCCAGCAGCTTAGCGGCAGGGCGGAACACTGAAGCTTTCTTT,CASSLAAGRNTEAFF
TRBJ2-1,-,-,TRBV30,TGTGCCTCCCGAGCGGCCAGCTCCTACAATGAGCAGTTCTTC,CASRAASSYNEQFF
TRBJ2-3,-,-,TRBV15,TGTGCCACCAGCAGATCCTGGGGCGCTAGCACAGATACGCAGTATTTT,CATSRSWGASTDTQYF
TRBJ2-7,once,-,TRBV2,TGTGCCAGCAGTGTTGACTTGGAGCAGTACTTC,CASSVDLEQYF
TRBJ2-1,-,-,TRBV15,TGTGCCACCAGTAATTTTCGGGACAAACCCAATGAGCAGTTCTTC,CATSNFRDKPNEQFF
TRBJ1-4,once,-,TRBV4-3,TGCGCCAGCAGCCAAGGCAACCGGGCTAATGAAAAACTGTTTTTT,CASSQGNRANEKLFF
TRBJ1-2,-,TRBD1,TRBV30,TGTGCCTGGAGTGTCCCGGGGACAGGGTTTAACTATGGCTACACCTTC,CAWSVPGTGFNYGYTF
TRBJ2-7,-,TRBD1,TRBV7-9,TGTGCCAGCAGCTACAGGGGGAGCTCCTACGAGCAGTACTTC,CASSYRGSSYEQYF
TRBJ2-7,-,-,TRBV28,TGTGCCCCCAGAGACCCAGGAACCTACGAGCAGTACTTC,CAPRDPGTYEQYF
TRBJ2-7,-,TRBD1,TRBV18,TGTGCCAGCTCACCGGGACAGGGGATGAGGTACGAGCAGTACTTC,CASSPGQGMRYEQYF
TRBJ2-1,-,TRBD2,TRBV5-1,TGCGCCAGCAGCAGGGAAGCGGGAGGGATCGCCAATGAGCAGTTCTTC,CASSREAGGIANEQFF
TRBJ2-1,-,TRBD2,TRBV5-1,TGCGCCAGCAGCTTTTTAGCGGGAGAGTTCTACAATGAGCAGTTCTTC,CASSFLAGEFYNEQFF
TRBJ1-4,-,TRBD1,TRBV7-2,TGTGCCAGCAGCCTTTGGACAGGGCGGGAGGAAAAACTGTTTTTT,CASSLWTGREEKLFF
TRBJ2-1,-,TRBD2,TRBV6-6,TGTGCCAGCAGACCATCGGGACTAGCGGGGCTTGAGCAGTTCTTC,CASRPSGLAGLEQFF
TRBJ1-2,-,-,TRBV5-6,TGTGCCAGCAGCTTAACTGGAGAGCCTAACTATGGCTACACCTTC,CASSLTGEPNYGYTF
TRBJ2-7,-,TRBD1,TRBV6-1,TGTGCCAGCAGCACCTACAGGGGATCCTACGAGCAGTACTTC,CASSTYRGSYEQYF
TRBJ1-2,-,TRBD1,TRBV5-1,TGCGCCAGCCGATTTTCTGCGCAGGGGGATGGCTACACCTTC,CASRFSAQGDGYTF
TRBJ2-7,once,-,TRBV5-6,TGTGCCAGCAGCTTGGGGGGAGTTAGCTACGAGCAGTACTTC,CASSLGGVSYEQYF
TRBJ2-5,-,TRBD2,TRBV11-2,TGTGCCAGCAGCTTTAGCGGGGGGGAACTTCAAGAGACCCAGTACTTC,CASSFSGGELQETQYF
TRBJ2-1,-,TRBD1,TRBV9,TGTGCCAGCAGCCCCCACCTCGGGACAGGGGCAATTGGGGGCTACAATGAGCAGTTCTTC,CASSPHLGTGAIGGYNEQFF
TRBJ1-5,-,TRBD1,TRBV5-6,TGTGCCAGCAGCAGGGCAGGGGGATGGCCCCAGCATTTT,CASSRAGGWPQHF
TRBJ2-7,-,TRBD2,TRBV7-6,TGTGCCAGCAGCCTCGACATCGGGAGGTCCTACGAGCAGTACTTC,CASSLDIGRSYEQYF
TRBJ1-1,-,-,TRBV6-5,TGTGCCAGCAGTTACTCCCCTCCGACGGGAAGAGAAGCTTTCTTT,CASSYSPPTGREAFF
TRBJ1-2,-,TRBD1,TRBV7-9,TGTGCCAGCAGCTCAGGGACAGGGCAGGGGAGCTATGGCTACACCTTC,CASSSGTGQGSYGYTF
TRBJ1-2,-,-,TRBV6-1,TGTGCCAGCAGTGGAAACAGCCTTAACTATGGCTACACCTTC,CASSGNSLNYGYTF
TRBJ1-4,-,-,TRBV7-9,TGTTCCAGCAGCTTAGCGCGGGAGGATTCGGGTGAAAAACTGTTTTTT,CSSSLAREDSGEKLFF
TRBJ2-1,-,TRBD1,TRBV12-5,TGTGCTAGTGGTTTGGCTGGACAGGGGAACAATGAGCAGTTCTTC,CASGLAGQGNNEQFF
TRBJ1-2,-,TRBD1,TRBV28,TGTGCCAGCAGTCCATCATTAGGACAGGGAACCTCCATCTATGGCTACACCTTC,CASSPSLGQGTSIYGYTF
TRBJ1-4,once,TRBD1,TRBV5-1,TGCGCCAGCAGCTTGGAGGGACAGGGAGGGGAAAAACTGTTTTTT,CASSLEGQGGEKLFF
TRBJ2-7,-,TRBD2,TRBV28,TGTGCCAGCGGGACACCGACTAGCGGCTCCTACGAGCAGTACTTC,CASGTPTSGSYEQYF
TRBJ1-3,-,-,TRBV19,TGTGCCAGTAGTATGGGAGGGGCTTTCTCTGGAAACACCATATATTTT,CASSMGGAFSGNTIYF